One and the same sample provided the 18 T cell receptor beta chains below, sequenced in a study of blood T cell repertoires in COVID-19. Produced via immunoSEQ multiplex PCR; TCRdb's table is partial and in-frame only. The sample contains about 200,000 clones, over 75% of which appear only once. Sequencing was performed on peripheral blood. Receptors were obtained from a man aged 40-49 years with active or convalescent COVID-19.

This chain joins TRBV19 and TRBJ2-3; maybe TRBD2 (5 bases). Germline CDR1 LNHDA, CDR2 SQIVND (reference sequence). Trimming took off 5 bases at V and 2 bases at J, with 8 bases between the two ends. CDR3 size: 13 residues. CDR3 bases: TGTGCCAGTAGTCCCCGGGACACAGATACGCAGTATTTT. Translated, it gives CASSPRDTDTQYF.

Worth noting for this clone: The junction differs from germline at one of its ends, possibly a read error. V usage is TRBV7-7 and J usage is TRBJ2-3, with 9 positions matching TRBD2. The CDR3 runs to 17 residues. Germline CDR1 reads SSHAT; CDR2 reads FNYEAQ (reference sequence). Written as DNA, the CDR3 is TGTGCTAGCAGTCCCTATAGCGGGGGCTCTAGCACAGATACGCAGTATTTT. Residues: CASSPYSGGSSTDTQYF.

This clone was counted a single time. The chain combines TRBV19 with TRBJ2-5; possibly TRBD1 for D (6 bases). This CDR3 comprises 15 residues. Germline assignment: CDR1 LNHDA and CDR2 SQIVND (reference sequence). Trimming removed 3 bases from V and 4 bases from J, with 15 bases in between. The CDR3 region is CASSIRTEERETQYF. CDR3 nucleotides: TGTGCCAGTAGTATCCGGACAGAGGAACGAGAGACCCAGTACTTC.

The J gene is TRBJ1-2, the V gene TRBV15; D remains ambiguous. The CDR3 length is 14 residues. Germline CDR1 reads LNHNV; CDR2 reads YYDKDF (reference sequence). Trimming removed 1 base at V and 3 bases at J, with 9 bases between. The CDR3 reads CATSRGRPDYGYTF. As DNA, the CDR3 is TGTGCCACCAGCAGAGGGAGACCCGACTATGGCTACACCTTC.

The chain uses TRBV11-2 and TRBJ1-4; 12 bases map to TRBD1. This CDR3 region has 14 residues. Per the germline V gene, CDR1 is SGHAT and CDR2 is FQNNGV. V was pared by 5 bases and J by 7 bases, with 2 bases of the junction left unmatched. This CDR3 reads CASSVGQGAEKLFF. The CDR3, as DNA: TGTGCCAGCAGCGTGGGACAGGGGGCTGAAAAACTGTTTTTT.

The chain carries TRBV5-1 and TRBJ2-3, with 10 positions matching TRBD2. The V segment lost 0 bases and the J segment 1 base; nucleotides outside the gene matches: 5. Germline V lookup: CDR1 SGHRS, CDR2 YFSETQ. The CDR3 spans 17 residues. CDR3 nucleotide sequence: TGCGCCAGCAGCTTGGTTCCTAGCGGGAGCGGCACAGATACGCAGTATTTT. Its protein product is CASSLVPSGSGTDTQYF.

The chain has TRBV28 and TRBJ1-1; weak D call: TRBD1 (5 bases). Trimming shortened V by 6 bases and J by 0 bases, and 17 bases separated the two germline ends. In germline, CDR1 is MDHEN, CDR2 SYDVKM. This CDR3 is built from 16 residues. The DNA of the CDR3 is TGTGCCAGCAGCTTGTTGCGACGGGACTTGAACACTGAAGCTTTCTTT. Translation gives CASSLLRRDLNTEAFF.

The chain employs TRBV5-4 and TRBJ2-7, with 7 bases fitting TRBD2. CDR1 and CDR2 (germline): SGHNT, YYREEE (reference sequence). V dropped 0 bases and J dropped 1; count of bases not matched to a gene: 4. The CDR3 spans 15 residues. CDR3: CASSLERGPSYEQYF. DNA of the CDR3: TGTGCCAGCAGCTTGGAGCGGGGACCGTCCTACGAGCAGTACTTC.

V gene TRBV24-1 combines with J gene TRBJ2-1, with TRBD1 matching over 9 bases. CDR3 size: 16 residues. Germline CDR1 is KGHDR and CDR2 is SFDVKD. Trimming cost V 5 bases and J 10 bases; bases outside gene matches: 14. CDR3 loop: CATSAPGQGPSGEQFF. The CDR3 region has the DNA TGTGCCACCAGTGCCCCGGGACAGGGCCCTAGCGGAGAGCAGTTCTTC.

The chain links TRBV24-1 to TRBJ2-1; 9 bases align to TRBD2. This CDR3 is 13 amino acids long. Germline CDR1 KGHDR, CDR2 SFDVKD. After removal of 10 bases from V and 7 bases from J, the junction contained 7 bases not matched to a gene. The CDR3 spells CATSGLAGNEQFF. The CDR3 bases are TGTGCCACATCGGGACTAGCTGGGAATGAGCAGTTCTTC.

This clone was found a few times. This chain joins TRBV3-1 (or the pseudogene TRBV3-2) and TRBJ2-7; D not resolved. The V end was cut by 4 bases, the J end by 0 bases, with 16 bases between. The germline gives CDR1 LGHDT, CDR2 YNNKEL (reference sequence). The CDR3 sequence is 16 residues long. The CDR3 DNA follows: TGTGCCAGCAGCCCCTTTTCCAGGATCCTCTCCTACGAGCAGTACTTC. Translation: CASSPFSRILSYEQYF.

This chain links TRBV27 with TRBJ1-1; a weak D match, TRBD1 (6 bases). V lost 5 bases, J lost 8 bases, and 9 bases lay in between. The CDR3 runs 11 residues. Germline CDR1 and CDR2: MNHEY and SMNVEV (reference sequence). This chain's CDR3 is CASSRGYEAFF. As DNA, the CDR3 is TGTGCCAGCAGTAGGGGGTACGAAGCTTTCTTT.

The rearrangement links TRBV5-1 to TRBJ2-7, with D possibly matching TRBD1 (6 bases). The germline CDR1 and CDR2 sequences are SGHRS and YFSETQ. There are 15 residues in the CDR3. Trimming left V 5 bases short and J 3 bases short, with 18 bases between. Here the CDR3 DNA reads TGCGCCAGCAGGACATTTTGGCAGGGGAGCTACGAGCAGTACTTC. This sequence encodes CASRTFWQGSYEQYF.

The chain joins TRBV28 to TRBJ1-2; TRBD1 matches 12 bases. The germline V gene has CDR1 MDHEN and CDR2 SYDVKM. The CDR3 extends over 16 amino acids. V shed 3 bases and J 4 bases; nucleotides not matched to a gene: 6. CDR3: CASSFIGTGGGYGYTF. The CDR3 DNA reads TGTGCCAGCAGTTTTATAGGGACAGGGGGCGGCTATGGCTACACCTTC.

This chain joins TRBV28 and TRBJ2-2; the match to TRBD2 covers 7 bases. CDR1 MDHEN and CDR2 SYDVKM come from the germline V gene. The junction had 5 bases not matched to a gene; V was cut back by 6 bases and J by 1 base. The CDR3 is 15 amino acids. DNA for the CDR3: TGTGCCAGCAGACCGACTAGCCTGAACACCGGGGAGCTGTTTTTT. It is translated as CASRPTSLNTGELFF.

The V gene is TRBV2, the J gene TRBJ1-4; D remains ambiguous. Germline V gene lookup returns CDR1 SNHLY and CDR2 FYNNEI. V dropped 5 bases and J dropped 4 bases, with 17 bases sitting between them. The CDR3 length is 16 residues. CDR3 in amino acids: CASSTVARPSNEKLFF. The CDR3 DNA reads as TGTGCCAGCAGTACGGTAGCGAGACCGAGTAATGAAAAACTGTTTTTT.

J is TRBJ1-1 and V is TRBV7-3, with TRBD1 identical over 9 bases. The CDR3 totals 15 residues. From germline, CDR1 is SGHTA and CDR2 FQGTGA. Trimming removed 5 bases from V and 4 bases from J; junction bases left unmatched: 8. The chain's CDR3 is CASSKTGGVSTEAFF. The CDR3 DNA sequence: TGTGCCAGCAGCAAAACAGGGGGCGTAAGCACTGAAGCTTTCTTT. Full variable domain (outside the CDR3, taken from reference TRBV7-3 and TRBJ1-1): GAGVSQTPSNKVTEKGKYVELRCDPISGHTALYWYRQSLGQGPEFLIYFQGTGAADDSGLPNDRFFAVRPEGSVSTLKIQRTERGDSAVYLCASSKTGGVSTEAFFGQGTRLTVV.

The rearrangement links TRBV19 to TRBJ1-2; 7 bases map to TRBD1. Germline V gene lookup returns CDR1 LNHDA and CDR2 SQIVND (reference sequence). With 5 bases clipped from V and 2 bases from J, the junction kept 5 bases outside the gene matches. This CDR3 is built from 14 residues. In DNA, the CDR3 is TGTGCCAGTAGTTTCTCGACAGGGAACTATGGCTACACCTTC. It codes for CASSFSTGNYGYTF.